Below, one TCR beta chain is given with its context. A read error may be the cause here, since a much bigger clone is one base away. The entry originates in a study of molecular identifiers for immune sequencing clone quantification. TCRdb reprocessed the PCR reads via MiXCR and lists one record per CDR3 protein. The sample shows some 650,000 distinct CDR3 sequences, just under 20% of them seen only once. Sorting recovered naive CD8 T cells on a CD8+CD4-CCR7+CD45RA+ profile. The CDR3 spans 15 residues. Germline CDR1 SGHDN, CDR2 FVKESK. The V gene is TRBV14, the J gene TRBJ1-1; 7 positions agree with TRBD1. This receptor was identified in a human donor in good health. Some libraries in this study had Jurkat cell RNA spiked in. Sequenced material: naive CD8+ T cells from blood, with Jurkat cell RNA spiked in. Subset specified: FACS-sorted CD8+CD4-CCR7+CD45RA+ naive T cells. The CDR3 is CASSQETGWNTEALF. The CDR3 DNA is TGTGCCAGCAGCCAAGAGACAGGGTGGAACACTGAAGCTTTATTT.